One and the same sample provided the 23 T cell receptor beta chains below, sequenced in a study of beta chain features in type 1 diabetes. General study findings and limits: In every one of the four CD4+ subsets, TCRB CDR3s were moderately but significantly shorter in Type 1 diabetes patients.

Sequencing targeted expressed TCRB transcripts, as all isolated RNA had been reverse transcribed. Sequencing was performed with immunoSEQ multiplex PCR; in TCRdb, only in-frame clones are kept and a portion is missing. Among 140,000 or so clones listed, approximately 13% were seen once. Their recognized antigens are unknown. The sequenced material came from central memory CD4+ T cells from blood. The source of these receptors is a man in his late teens or twenties with type 1 diabetes.

The genes are TRBV10-3 and TRBJ2-7; D might be TRBD2 (5 bases). This CDR3 has 11 residues. Germline CDR1 is ENHRY and CDR2 is SYGVKD. V was shortened by 3 bases and J by 6 bases, with 6 bases between the two germline ends. As DNA, the CDR3 is TGTGCCATCAGTGACGGGATCGAGCAGTACTTC. Translation: CAISDGIEQYF.

The V and J genes are TRBV29-1 and TRBJ1-2, with 7 bases identical to TRBD1. This CDR3 spans 16 amino acids. Germline V gives CDR1 SQVTM, CDR2 ANQGSEA. J lost 2 bases, V lost 3 bases, and 12 bases had no gene match. The CDR3 bases are TGCAGCGTTGACGACCCTTACAGGGGAGTGAACTATGGCTACACCTTC. Amino acids: CSVDDPYRGVNYGYTF.

Many counts were recorded for this clone. This chain connects TRBV9 to TRBJ1-2, with D possibly being TRBD1 (6 bases). Germline V gives CDR1 SGDLS, CDR2 YYNGEE. V was shortened by 3 bases and J by 8 bases, with 17 bases between the two germline ends. CDR3 length: 14 amino acids. For the CDR3, the DNA is TGTGCCAGCAGCGGTGCTGGACAGTGGGAGGGCTACACCTTC. This encodes CASSGAGQWEGYTF.

This clone was found many times. This chain links TRBV25-1 with TRBJ2-3, with unresolved D. V was pared by 4 bases and J by 3 bases, with 8 bases between. Per germline, CDR1 MGHDK and CDR2 SYGVNS. The CDR3 contains 13 residues. The CDR3 DNA follows: TGTGCCAGCAGTGCCTTGAGTACAGATACGCAGTATTTT. Residues: CASSALSTDTQYF.

This clone was recorded a few times. The chain employs TRBV6-6 and TRBJ2-5; D uncertain. The germline V gene has CDR1 MNHNY and CDR2 SVGAGI (reference sequence). CDR3 length: 12 amino acids. Deletions cut 2 bases from V and 5 bases from J, with 6 bases between. Here the CDR3 DNA reads TGTGCCAGCAGTTACGAGATGGAGACCCAGTACTTC. Translation gives CASSYEMETQYF.

V and J are TRBV30 and TRBJ2-3; tentative D call: TRBD2 (6 bases). This CDR3 contains 13 residues. Trimming removed 1 base from V and 3 bases from J, with 8 bases in between. CDR1 is GTSNPN and CDR2 is SVGIG in the germline V gene (reference sequence). DNA of the CDR3: TGTGCCTGGAGTGGGGGGGTAACAGATACGCAGTATTTT. Protein sequence: CAWSGGVTDTQYF.

This clone turned up a few times. V is TRBV5-1 and J is TRBJ1-1; TRBD1 agrees at 7 bases. V shed 5 bases, J shed 1 base, and the junction held 5 bases outside the gene matches. CDR1 SGHRS and CDR2 YFSETQ come from the germline V gene. There are 14 residues in the CDR3. Here the CDR3 DNA reads TGCGCCAGCAGGAGGGACAGAACGAACACTGAAGCTTTCTTT. This sequence encodes CASRRDRTNTEAFF.

The rearrangement uses TRBV2 and TRBJ1-4; no definite D call. This CDR3 contains 15 residues. The ends were cut back, 6 bases at V and 1 base at J, with 12 bases in the middle. Germline CDR1 and CDR2: SNHLY and FYNNEI. CDR3 sequence reads: CASSWSGLTNEKLFF. CDR3 DNA: TGTGCCAGCAGCTGGTCGGGTCTAACTAATGAAAAACTGTTTTTT.

This clone occurred a few times. This rearrangement joins TRBV4-1 to TRBJ2-3; 8 nucleotides agree with TRBD2. The CDR3 is 17 residues long. J lost 7 bases, V lost 0 bases, and 12 bases had no gene match. The germline V gene has CDR1 MGHRA and CDR2 YSYEKL. The CDR3 loop reads CASSQEGASGPLNTQYF. In DNA form, the CDR3 reads TGCGCCAGCAGCCAAGAAGGGGCTAGCGGGCCTCTTAATACGCAGTATTTT.

V is TRBV18 and J is TRBJ2-5; D might be TRBD1 (5 bases). The CDR3 extends over 14 amino acids. CDR1 is KGHSH, CDR2 LQKENI, per germline. V was pared by 3 bases and J by 1 base, with 9 bases between. The CDR3 nucleotides read TGTGCCAGCTCACCCATCAGGGTCCAAGAGACCCAGTACTTC. It translates to CASSPIRVQETQYF. The variable domain in full, completed from reference TRBV18 and TRBJ2-5, reads NAGVMQNPRHLVRRRGQEARLRCSPMKGHSHVYWYRQLPEEGLKFMVYLQKENIIDESGMPKERFSAEFPKEGPSILRIQQVVRGDSAAYFCASSPIRVQETQYFGPGTRLLVL.

This rearrangement joins TRBV16 to TRBJ1-2; no clear D gene. The germline V gene encodes CDR1 KGHSY and CDR2 FQNENV. Trimming removed 1 base at V and 2 bases at J, with 5 bases between. The CDR3 loop spans 13 amino acids. CDR3 amino acids: CASSQLGNYGYTF. The CDR3 nucleotides are TGTGCCAGCAGCCAATTAGGGAACTATGGCTACACCTTC.

The chain joins TRBV6-5 to TRBJ1-5; TRBD1 is a possible D gene (5 bases). The CDR3 sequence is 15 residues long. Trimming stripped 5 bases from V and 2 bases from J, with 13 bases between. Germline assignment: CDR1 MNHEY and CDR2 SVGAGI. CDR3 DNA sequence: TGTGCCAGCAGTCCCGACTGGGGCGGCAATCAGCCCCAGCATTTT. This encodes CASSPDWGGNQPQHF.

The chain joins TRBV7-9 to TRBJ2-7; D gene ambiguous. Germline CDR1 is SEHNR and CDR2 is FQNEAQ (reference sequence). Trimming pared 1 base from V and 5 bases from J, leaving 15 bases between. This CDR3 comprises 15 residues. The CDR3 reads CASSLGNGRSDEQYF. Here the CDR3 DNA reads TGTGCCAGCAGCTTAGGAAATGGCCGGAGCGACGAGCAGTACTTC.

This chain links TRBV7-9 with TRBJ2-5, with D uncertain. Germline assignment: CDR1 SEHNR and CDR2 FQNEAQ (reference sequence). The V gene lost 1 base and the J gene lost 3 bases, with 6 bases spanning the gap. This CDR3 has 13 residues. This CDR3 is CASSLVREETQYF. DNA for the CDR3: TGTGCCAGCAGCTTAGTTAGGGAAGAGACCCAGTACTTC.

This chain joins TRBV28 and TRBJ1-1, with D possibly matching TRBD1 (5 bases). Germline CDR1 is MDHEN and CDR2 is SYDVKM. The CDR3 spans 14 residues. V lost 2 bases, J lost 1 base, and 8 bases lay in between. CDR3 DNA: TGTGCCAGCAGTTTAGGGGCGGCGAACACTGAAGCTTTCTTT. Its protein product is CASSLGAANTEAFF.

This clone showed up many times. Other DNA sequences in this sample translate to the same CDR3. The CDR3 sequence is CASSRPNEKLFF. In nucleotides, the CDR3 is TGTGCCAGCAGCCGACCAAATGAAAAACTGTTTTTT. V usage is TRBV7-2 and J usage is TRBJ1-4; D call uncertain. The CDR3 has 12 amino acids. V lost 5 bases to trimming and J lost 5 bases, with 6 bases between them. CDR1 SGHTA and CDR2 FQGNSA come from the germline V gene. Full variable domain (rest looked up from reference TRBV7-2 and TRBJ1-4): GAGVSQSPSNKVTEKGKDVELRCDPISGHTALYWYRQSLGQGLEFLIYFQGNSAPDKSGLPSDRFSAERTGGSVSTLTIQRTQQEDSAVYLCASSRPNEKLFFGSGTQLSVL.

The genes are TRBV14 and TRBJ1-4; no clear D. Germline V gene sequence: CDR1 SGHDN, CDR2 FVKESK. This CDR3 is built from 12 residues. V lost 7 bases to trimming and J lost 3 bases, with 6 bases between them. The CDR3 protein is CASKGPNEKLFF. The CDR3 DNA reads TGTGCCAGCAAAGGACCTAATGAAAAACTGTTTTTT. The complete variable domain, with remaining parts taken from reference TRBV14 and TRBJ1-4, reads EAGVTQFPSHSVIEKGQTVTLRCDPISGHDNLYWYRRVMGKEIKFLLHFVKESKQDESGMPNNRFLAERTGGTYSTLKVQPAELEDSGVYFCASKGPNEKLFFGSGTQLSVL.

The chain joins TRBV7-9 to TRBJ2-7; unclear D gene. Germline V lookup: CDR1 SEHNR, CDR2 FQNEAQ (reference sequence). V was pared by 1 base and J by 6 bases, with 7 bases between. This CDR3 has 12 amino acids. CDR3 protein: CASSLVGPEQYF. The CDR3 DNA follows: TGTGCCAGCAGCTTAGTAGGGCCCGAGCAGTACTTC.

The chain employs TRBV15 and TRBJ1-1, with 7 nucleotides matching TRBD1. J gave up 7 bases and V 1 base, and 12 bases lay outside the gene matches. The CDR3 has 16 residues. CDR1 and CDR2 from the germline V gene are LNHNV and YYDKDF (reference sequence). The CDR3 bases are TGTGCCACCAGCAGAGTTTCGTCACTTCAGGGGGTTGAAGCTTTCTTT. The encoded protein is CATSRVSSLQGVEAFF.

This clone turned up a few times. This chain uses TRBV10-3 with TRBJ1-3; no clear D gene. Between the trimmed V and J ends, which lost 4 bases and 0 bases, there was a span of 7 bases. The CDR3 contains 14 residues. Germline values: CDR1 ENHRY, CDR2 SYGVKD. Written as DNA, the CDR3 is TGTGCCATCAGTGTGAGCAGCTCTGGAAACACCATATATTTT. Translated, it gives CAISVSSSGNTIYF.

The chain joins TRBV27 to TRBJ1-1; TRBD1 aligns across 9 bases. Germline trimming cut 5 bases from V and 4 bases from J; bases unmatched to any gene: 5. CDR3 length: 14 residues. The V gene's germline CDR1 is MNHEY and CDR2 SMNVEV (reference sequence). The CDR3 bases are TGTGCCAGCAGTACGGGACAGGGCGGCACTGAAGCTTTCTTT. Its translation: CASSTGQGGTEAFF.

In its sample, this clone was seen a few times. The chain combines TRBV18 with TRBJ1-5; D might be TRBD1 (6 bases). This CDR3 has 15 amino acids. CDR1 is KGHSH and CDR2 is LQKENI in the germline V gene. The V gene lost 3 bases and the J gene lost 4 bases, with 13 bases spanning the gap. CDR3 loop: CASSPSDSLNQPQHF. The CDR3 region has the DNA TGTGCCAGCTCACCTTCGGACAGCTTAAATCAGCCCCAGCATTTT.

The J gene is TRBJ2-5, the V gene TRBV30, with D perhaps matching TRBD1 (7 bases). The last part of the DNA fits TRBJ2-7 better; the J call may be wrong. Germline V gene sequence: CDR1 GTSNPN, CDR2 SVGIG (reference sequence). This CDR3 spans 14 amino acids. The CDR3 DNA reads TGTGCCTGGAGCAGGGGGGCCGAAGGACACGAGCAGTACTTC. Amino acids: CAWSRGAEGHEQYF.